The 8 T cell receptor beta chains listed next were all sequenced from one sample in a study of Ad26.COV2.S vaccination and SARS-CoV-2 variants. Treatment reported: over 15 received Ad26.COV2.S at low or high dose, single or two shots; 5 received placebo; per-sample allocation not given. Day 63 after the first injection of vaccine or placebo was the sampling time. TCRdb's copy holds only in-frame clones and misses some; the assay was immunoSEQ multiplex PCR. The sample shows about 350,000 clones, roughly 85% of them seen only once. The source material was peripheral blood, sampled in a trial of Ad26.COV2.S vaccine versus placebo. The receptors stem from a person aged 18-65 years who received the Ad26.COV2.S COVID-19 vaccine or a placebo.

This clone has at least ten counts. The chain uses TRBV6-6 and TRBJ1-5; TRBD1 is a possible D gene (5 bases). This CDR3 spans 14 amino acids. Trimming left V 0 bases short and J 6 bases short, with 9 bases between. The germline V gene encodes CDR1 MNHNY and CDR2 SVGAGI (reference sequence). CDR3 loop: CASSYSSGSQPQHF. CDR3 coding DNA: TGTGCCAGCAGTTACTCGTCAGGGAGTCAGCCCCAGCATTTT.

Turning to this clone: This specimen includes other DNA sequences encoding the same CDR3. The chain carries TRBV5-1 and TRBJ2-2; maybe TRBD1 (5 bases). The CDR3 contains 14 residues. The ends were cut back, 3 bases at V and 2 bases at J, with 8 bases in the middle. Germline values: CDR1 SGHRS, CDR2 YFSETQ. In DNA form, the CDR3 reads TGCGCCAGCAGCTCCGGACAAAACACCGGGGAGCTGTTTTTT. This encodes CASSSGQNTGELFF.

The DNA of the CDR3 is TGTGCCAGTAGTCTGACAGGCGCAGCGGTGGAGCAGTACTTC. Translated: CASSLTGAAVEQYF. The chain has TRBV19 and TRBJ2-7, with a weak D call TRBD1 (6 bases). The length of the CDR3 is 14 residues. Germline V gene data show CDR1 as LNHDA and CDR2 as SQIVND (reference sequence). V dropped 5 bases and J dropped 7 bases, with 18 bases sitting between them.

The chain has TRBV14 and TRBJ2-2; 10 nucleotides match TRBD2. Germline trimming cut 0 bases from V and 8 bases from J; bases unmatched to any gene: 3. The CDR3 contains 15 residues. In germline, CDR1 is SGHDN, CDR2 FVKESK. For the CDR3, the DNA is TGTGCCAGCAGCCAAGAGGCTAGCGGGAGAGGGGAGCTGTTTTTT. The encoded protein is CASSQEASGRGELFF.

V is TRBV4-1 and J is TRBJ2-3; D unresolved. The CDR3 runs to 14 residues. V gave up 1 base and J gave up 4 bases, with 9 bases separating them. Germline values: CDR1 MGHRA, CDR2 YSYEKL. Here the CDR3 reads CASSQGQSPDTQYF. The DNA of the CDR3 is TGCGCCAGCAGCCAAGGCCAGAGTCCAGATACGCAGTATTTT.

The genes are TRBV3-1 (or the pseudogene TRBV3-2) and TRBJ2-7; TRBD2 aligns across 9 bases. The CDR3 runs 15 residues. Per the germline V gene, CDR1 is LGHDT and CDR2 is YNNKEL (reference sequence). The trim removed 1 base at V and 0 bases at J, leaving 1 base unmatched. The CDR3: CASSQGLAASYEQYF. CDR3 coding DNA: TGTGCCAGCAGCCAAGGACTAGCGGCCTCCTACGAGCAGTACTTC.

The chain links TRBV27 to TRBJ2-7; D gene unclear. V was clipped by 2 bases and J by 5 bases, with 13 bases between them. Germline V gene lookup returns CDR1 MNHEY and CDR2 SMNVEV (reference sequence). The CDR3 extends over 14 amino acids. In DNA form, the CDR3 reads TGTGCCAGCAGTTTAAAGGCGGTGCTTCACGAGCAGTACTTC. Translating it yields CASSLKAVLHEQYF.

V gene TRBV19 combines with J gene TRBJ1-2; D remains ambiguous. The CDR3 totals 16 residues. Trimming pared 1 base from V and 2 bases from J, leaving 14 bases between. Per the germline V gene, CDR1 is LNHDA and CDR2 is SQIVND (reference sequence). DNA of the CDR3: TGTGCCAGTAGTATAGTTTGGGATCCGGGAAACTATGGCTACACCTTC. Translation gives CASSIVWDPGNYGYTF.